The clone carrying this T cell receptor beta chain was observed a single time. Its antigen is still unknown. The CDR3 consists of 15 residues. The V gene's germline CDR1 is SGHNT and CDR2 YYREEE (reference sequence). V was pared by 4 bases and J by 1 base, with 12 bases between. Primers: 60 Vbeta forward and 13 Jbeta reverse. The assay was immunoSEQ multiplex PCR, and TCRdb's table has in-frame clones only and misses some. The sample has approximately 190,000 clones, 87% seen once. The sample comes from a study of cytomegalovirus exposure and HLA in healthy donors. Study-level findings and limits: Most sequenced TCRs were rare (though some public TCRs occurred in many donors).

The sequencing sample was made of PBMCs. The chain recombines TRBV5-4 with TRBJ2-1, with a possible D match to TRBD1 (6 bases). This TCR derives from a boy aged 2 to 9 in good health and CMV-seronegative. CDR3 nucleotide sequence: TGTGCCAGCAGCCCAACAGGGTATTCCTACAATGAGCAGTTCTTC. Translating gives CASSPTGYSYNEQFF. Supplemented by reference TRBV5-4 and TRBJ2-1, the full variable domain reads ETGVTQSPTHLIKTRGQQVTLRCSSQSGHNTVSWYQQALGQGPQFIFQYYREEENGRGNFPPRFSGLQFPNYSSELNVNALELDDSALYLCASSPTGYSYNEQFFGPGTRLTVL.